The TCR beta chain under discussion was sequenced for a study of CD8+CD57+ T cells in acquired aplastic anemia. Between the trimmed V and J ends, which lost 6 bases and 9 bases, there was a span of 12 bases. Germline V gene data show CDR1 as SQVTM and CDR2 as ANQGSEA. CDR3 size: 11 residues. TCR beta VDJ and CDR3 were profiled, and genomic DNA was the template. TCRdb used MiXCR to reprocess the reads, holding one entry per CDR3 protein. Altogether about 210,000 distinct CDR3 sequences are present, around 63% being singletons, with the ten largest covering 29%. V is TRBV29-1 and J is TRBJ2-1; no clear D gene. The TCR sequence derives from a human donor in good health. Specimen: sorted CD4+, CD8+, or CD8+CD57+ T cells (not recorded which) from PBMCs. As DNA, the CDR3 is TGCAGCGTCCTTTCTACCGCTGAGCAGTTCTTC. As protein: CSVLSTAEQFF.